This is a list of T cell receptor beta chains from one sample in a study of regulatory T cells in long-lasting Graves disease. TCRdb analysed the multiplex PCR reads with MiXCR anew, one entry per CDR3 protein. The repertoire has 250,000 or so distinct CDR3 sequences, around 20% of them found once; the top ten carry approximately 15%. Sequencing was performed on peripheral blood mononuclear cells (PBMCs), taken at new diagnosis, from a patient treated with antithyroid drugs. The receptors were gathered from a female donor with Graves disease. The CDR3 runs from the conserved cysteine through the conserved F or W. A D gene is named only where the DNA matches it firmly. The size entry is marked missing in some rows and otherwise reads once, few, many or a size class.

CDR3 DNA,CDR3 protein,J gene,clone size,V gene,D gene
TGCAGTGCTCCAAGCCCTAGCGCAAGATCCTACAATGAGCAGTTCTTC,CSAPSPSARSYNEQFF,TRBJ2-1,.,TRBV20-1,.
TGTGCCAGCAGTTTAACAGGGTTCAACCCCTACGAGCAGTACTTC,CASSLTGFNPYEQYF,TRBJ2-7,many,TRBV27,.
TGTGCCAGCAGCTCGGCCTGGGGGGTTGAAAAACTGTTTTTT,CASSSAWGVEKLFF,TRBJ1-4,many,TRBV11-2,.
TGCGCCAGCAGTGACAGGCTAGCCAAAAACATTCAGTACTTC,CASSDRLAKNIQYF,TRBJ2-4,many,TRBV10-1,.
TGCAGTGCTGAGACTAGCGGTACCTACGAGCAGTACTTC,CSAETSGTYEQYF,TRBJ2-7,.,TRBV20-1,TRBD2
TGTGCCAGCAGTCTCCCCGGGACAGGGGGGGAGACCCAGTACTTC,CASSLPGTGGETQYF,TRBJ2-5,.,TRBV28,TRBD1
TGTGCCAGCAGTTCGGGACTGGAAAATCAGCCCCAGCATTTT,CASSSGLENQPQHF,TRBJ1-5,once,TRBV28,.
TGCGCCAGCAGCCCCCTACTAGCGACCCAAGAGACCCAGTACTTC,CASSPLLATQETQYF,TRBJ2-5,many,TRBV5-1,TRBD2
TGTGCCAGCAGTGAATCTCGGGGGCTCCCCCCCTCTGGGGCCAACGTCCTGACTTTC,CASSESRGLPPSGANVLTF,TRBJ2-6,.,TRBV25-1,.
TGTGCCAGCAGCTCCCTCGGGACAGGGAACACTGAAGCTTTCTTT,CASSSLGTGNTEAFF,TRBJ1-1,many,TRBV5-1,TRBD1
TGTGCCAGCAGTGACCATAACACTGAAGCTTTCTTT,CASSDHNTEAFF,TRBJ1-1,few,TRBV6-2/TRBV6-3,.
TGTGCCAGCAGCACCGGGACGGGGAACTCCTACAATGAGCAGTTCTTC,CASSTGTGNSYNEQFF,TRBJ2-1,few,TRBV7-3,.
TGTGCCAGTAGTATAGATGGATCCGGGACAGGGCTAAGAGGGCAGTATTTT,CASSIDGSGTGLRGQYF,TRBJ2-3,.,TRBV19,TRBD1
TGTGCCAGCAGTGGGCAGGGCTATGGAAACACCATATATTTT,CASSGQGYGNTIYF,TRBJ1-3,many,TRBV12-3/TRBV12-4,.
TGTGCCAGCAGCTACAGCTGGGCCCCCGGGACCCAGTACTTC,CASSYSWAPGTQYF,TRBJ2-5,.,TRBV5-6,.
TGTGCCAGCAGCTTAGGGGCGGGGGGCGGAGGGACCCAGTACTTC,CASSLGAGGGGTQYF,TRBJ2-5,many,TRBV7-2,TRBD2
TGTGCCAGCAGCCCCGCCGACCAGACCGAGCAGTACTTC,CASSPADQTEQYF,TRBJ2-7,many,TRBV7-3,.
TGCGCCAGCAGCTTGGATTGGGGGCGAGATGGCTACACCTTC,CASSLDWGRDGYTF,TRBJ1-2,many,TRBV5-1,.
TGTGCCACCGGGACAGCCGGGGGGACCCAGTACTTC,CATGTAGGTQYF,TRBJ2-5,many,TRBV27,.
TGTGCCAGCAGCTTAACTGGCTCTGGCACCCTTTCGGGTGAGCAGTTCTTC,CASSLTGSGTLSGEQFF,TRBJ2-1,.,TRBV7-9,.
TGTGCCAGCAGTTTAGGGTCGGCGGGAGGGTGGAATGAGCAGTTCTTC,CASSLGSAGGWNEQFF,TRBJ2-1,many,TRBV27,TRBD2
TGTGCCAGCAGTTTTTGGGCAGGCGACAATGAGCAGTTCTTC,CASSFWAGDNEQFF,TRBJ2-1,many,TRBV12-3/TRBV12-4,.
TGTGCCAGCAGTTACTTAGGACTAGCGGGAGGGCCCGGTGTTGGGTTCTTC,CASSYLGLAGGPGVGFF,TRBJ2-1,once,TRBV6-5,TRBD2
TGTGCCAGCAGCCGGGACAGGGGGAACGAGCAGTACTTC,CASSRDRGNEQYF,TRBJ2-7,many,TRBV14,TRBD1
TGCAGCGCCAGAATACAGGGGGCAGAAACTGAAGCTTTCTTT,CSARIQGAETEAFF,TRBJ1-1,.,TRBV29-1,TRBD1
TGTGCCAGCAGTTGGGGACTTTACGAGCAGTACTTC,CASSWGLYEQYF,TRBJ2-7,many,TRBV6-2/TRBV6-3,.
TGTGCCAGCAGCACAGGACTAGACCTATACAATGAGCAGTTCTTC,CASSTGLDLYNEQFF,TRBJ2-1,.,TRBV11-1,TRBD2
TGTGCCAGCAGCCATCGGCTTTTCAATGGGAAAATGAACACTGAAGCTTTCTTT,CASSHRLFNGKMNTEAFF,TRBJ1-1,many,TRBV12-3/TRBV12-4,.
TGTGCCAGTAGTCCCGACGTGAGCAGGTACCCTGAAGAGACCCAGTACTTC,CASSPDVSRYPEETQYF,TRBJ2-5,.,TRBV19,.